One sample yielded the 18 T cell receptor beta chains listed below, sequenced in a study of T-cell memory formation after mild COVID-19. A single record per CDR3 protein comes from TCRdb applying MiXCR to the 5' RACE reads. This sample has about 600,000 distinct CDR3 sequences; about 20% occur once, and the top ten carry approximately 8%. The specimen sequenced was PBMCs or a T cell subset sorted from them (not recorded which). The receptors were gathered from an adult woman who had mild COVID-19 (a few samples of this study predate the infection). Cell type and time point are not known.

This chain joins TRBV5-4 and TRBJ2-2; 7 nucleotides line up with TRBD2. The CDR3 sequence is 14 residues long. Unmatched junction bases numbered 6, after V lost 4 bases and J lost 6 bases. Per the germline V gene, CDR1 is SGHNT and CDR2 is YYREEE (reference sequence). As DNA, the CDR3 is TGTGCCAGCAGCCCTGGGGAGGGGCCCGGGGAGCTGTTTTTT. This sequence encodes CASSPGEGPGELFF.

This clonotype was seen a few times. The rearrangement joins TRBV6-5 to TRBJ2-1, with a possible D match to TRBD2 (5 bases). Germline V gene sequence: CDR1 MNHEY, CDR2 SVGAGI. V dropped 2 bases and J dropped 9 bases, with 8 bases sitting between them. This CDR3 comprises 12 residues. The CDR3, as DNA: TGTGCCAGCAGTTACGAGGGCGGTGAGCAGTTCTTC. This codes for CASSYEGGEQFF.

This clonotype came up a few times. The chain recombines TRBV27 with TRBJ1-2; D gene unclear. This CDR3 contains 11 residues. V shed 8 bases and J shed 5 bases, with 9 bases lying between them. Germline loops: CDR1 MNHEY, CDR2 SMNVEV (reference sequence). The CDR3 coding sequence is TGTGCCAGCTCCGACGGTTATGGCTACACCTTC. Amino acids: CASSDGYGYTF.

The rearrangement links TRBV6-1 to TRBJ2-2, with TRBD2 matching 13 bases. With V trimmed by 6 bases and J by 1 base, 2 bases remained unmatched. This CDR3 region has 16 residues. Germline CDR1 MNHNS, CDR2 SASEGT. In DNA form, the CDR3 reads TGTGCCAGCAGCGGACTAGCGGGGGAGAACACCGGGGAGCTGTTTTTT. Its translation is CASSGLAGENTGELFF.

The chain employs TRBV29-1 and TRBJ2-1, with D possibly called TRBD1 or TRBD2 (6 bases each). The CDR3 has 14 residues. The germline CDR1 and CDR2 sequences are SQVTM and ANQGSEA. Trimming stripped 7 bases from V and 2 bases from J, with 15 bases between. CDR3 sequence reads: CSARRAGAYNEQFF. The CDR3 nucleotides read TGCAGCGCCCGGAGGGCAGGGGCCTACAATGAGCAGTTCTTC.

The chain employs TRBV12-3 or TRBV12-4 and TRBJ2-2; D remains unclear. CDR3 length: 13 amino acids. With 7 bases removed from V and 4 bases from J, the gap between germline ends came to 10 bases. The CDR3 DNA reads TGTGCCAGCACCCCCAGTGCCACCGGGGAGCTGTTTTTT. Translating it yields CASTPSATGELFF.

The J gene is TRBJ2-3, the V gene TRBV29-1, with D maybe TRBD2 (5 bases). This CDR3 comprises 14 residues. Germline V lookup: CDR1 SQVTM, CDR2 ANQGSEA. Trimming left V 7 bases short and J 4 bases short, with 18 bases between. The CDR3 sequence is CSASEYGSPDTQYF. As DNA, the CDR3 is TGCAGCGCCTCCGAGTATGGGAGTCCAGATACGCAGTATTTT.

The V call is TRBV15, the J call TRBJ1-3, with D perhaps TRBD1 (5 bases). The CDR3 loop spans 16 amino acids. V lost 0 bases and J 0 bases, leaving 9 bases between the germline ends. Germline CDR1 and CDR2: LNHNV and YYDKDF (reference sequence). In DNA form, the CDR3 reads TGTGCCACCAGCAGAGATCGACAGATCTCTGGAAACACCATATATTTT. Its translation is CATSRDRQISGNTIYF.

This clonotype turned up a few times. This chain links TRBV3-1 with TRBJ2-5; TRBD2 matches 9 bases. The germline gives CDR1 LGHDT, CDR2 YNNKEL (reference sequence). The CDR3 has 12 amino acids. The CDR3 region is CACGGGPETQYF. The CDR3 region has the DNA TGTGCTTGCGGGGGGGGCCCTGAGACCCAGTACTTC.

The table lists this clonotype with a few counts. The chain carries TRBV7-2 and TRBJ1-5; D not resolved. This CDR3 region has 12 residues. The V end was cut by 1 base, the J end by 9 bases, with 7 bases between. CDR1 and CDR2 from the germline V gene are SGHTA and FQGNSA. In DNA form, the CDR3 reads TGTGCCAGCAGCTTAGATACATTGCCCCAGCATTTT. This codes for CASSLDTLPQHF.

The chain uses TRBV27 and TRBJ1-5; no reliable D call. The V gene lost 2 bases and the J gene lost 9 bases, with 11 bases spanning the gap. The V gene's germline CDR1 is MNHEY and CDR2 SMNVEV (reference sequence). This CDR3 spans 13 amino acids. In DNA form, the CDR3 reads TGTGCCAGCAGTTTAGAGGAGGCGGCGCCCCAGCATTTT. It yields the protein CASSLEEAAPQHF.

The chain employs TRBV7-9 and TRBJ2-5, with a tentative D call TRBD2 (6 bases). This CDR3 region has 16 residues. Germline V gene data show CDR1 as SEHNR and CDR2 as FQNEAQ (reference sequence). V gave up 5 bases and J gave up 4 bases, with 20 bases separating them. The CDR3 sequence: CASSPDEGLVRETQYF. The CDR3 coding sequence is TGTGCCAGCAGCCCGGACGAGGGACTGGTACGAGAGACCCAGTACTTC.

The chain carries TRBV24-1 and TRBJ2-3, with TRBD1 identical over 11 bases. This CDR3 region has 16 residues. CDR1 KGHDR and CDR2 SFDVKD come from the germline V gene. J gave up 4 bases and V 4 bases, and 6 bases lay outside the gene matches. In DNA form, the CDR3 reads TGTGCCACCAGTGACCCGGGACAGGGGGGACCAGATACGCAGTATTTT. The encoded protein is CATSDPGQGGPDTQYF.

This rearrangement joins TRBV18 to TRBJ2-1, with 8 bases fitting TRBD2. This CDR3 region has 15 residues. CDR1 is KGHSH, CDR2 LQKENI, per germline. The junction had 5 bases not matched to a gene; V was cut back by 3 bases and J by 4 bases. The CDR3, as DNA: TGTGCCAGCTCACCTCGGGGGGGGCAGTACAATGAGCAGTTCTTC. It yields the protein CASSPRGGQYNEQFF.

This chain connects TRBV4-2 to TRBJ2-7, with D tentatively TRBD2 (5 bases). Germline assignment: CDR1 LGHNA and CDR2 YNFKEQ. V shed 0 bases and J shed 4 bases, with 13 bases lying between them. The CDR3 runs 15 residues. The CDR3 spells CASSQDQEEWYEQYF. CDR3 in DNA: TGTGCCAGCAGCCAAGATCAGGAGGAGTGGTACGAGCAGTACTTC.

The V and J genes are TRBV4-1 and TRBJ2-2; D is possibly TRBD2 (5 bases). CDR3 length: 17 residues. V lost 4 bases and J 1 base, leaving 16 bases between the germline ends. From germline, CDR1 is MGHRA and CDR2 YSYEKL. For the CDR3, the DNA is TGCGCCAGCAGCCCTATCATACCCGGGGAGAACACCGGGGAGCTGTTTTTT. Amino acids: CASSPIIPGENTGELFF.

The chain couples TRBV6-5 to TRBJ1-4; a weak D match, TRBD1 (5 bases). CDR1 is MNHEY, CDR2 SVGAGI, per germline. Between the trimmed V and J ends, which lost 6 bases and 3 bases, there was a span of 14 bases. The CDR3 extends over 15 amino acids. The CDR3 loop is CASRGAGLPNEKLFF. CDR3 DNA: TGTGCCAGCAGGGGAGCGGGACTGCCTAATGAAAAACTGTTTTTT.

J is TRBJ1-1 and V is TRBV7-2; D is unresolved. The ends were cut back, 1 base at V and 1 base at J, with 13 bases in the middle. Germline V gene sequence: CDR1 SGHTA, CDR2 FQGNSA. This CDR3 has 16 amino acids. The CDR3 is CASSLVRTYKNTEAFF. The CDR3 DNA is TGTGCCAGCAGCTTAGTGCGGACGTATAAGAACACTGAAGCTTTCTTT.